A single T cell receptor beta chain is shown here with its context. What it binds is unknown. This record comes from a study of T-cell reconstitution after alpha-beta-depleted transplantation in children. Study observations and caveats: It was surviving recipient T cells and thymic progenitors that gave some patients high TCRbeta diversity at day 60. Reported findings indicate that, about two months after transplant, alpha-beta T cells came from several hundred expanded clones, which were derived from non-depleted graft cells. T-cell counts and diversity were attributed mostly to newly produced T cells one year after transplant.

Unique molecular identifiers were incorporated during preparation of the TCRbeta library. Each CDR3 protein is one row after TCRdb ran MiXCR on the PCR reads. The table has more than 200,000 distinct CDR3 sequences, under 8.5% seen once. The sequence was collected from a male patient aged 2 to 9 who had a stem cell transplant for acute myeloid leukemia, so the T cells may come from the graft donor. The sample was PBMCs, mostly from graft donor cells, taken 360 days after TCRalphabeta/CD19-depleted stem cell transplant.

DNA for the CDR3: TGTGCCAGCAGCTTGGTAGGGGCGAATGGAGGAGGCTACACCTTC. Translation gives CASSLVGANGGGYTF. The chain couples TRBV5-5 to TRBJ1-2; D is possibly TRBD1 (5 bases). Trimming took 0 bases from V and 8 from J, leaving 17 bases between them. Germline lookup yields CDR1 SGHKS and CDR2 YYEKEE (reference sequence). There are 15 residues in the CDR3. Drawing the rest from reference TRBV5-5 and TRBJ1-2, the complete variable domain is DAGVTQSPTHLIKTRGQQVTLRCSPISGHKSVSWYQQVLGQGPQFIFQYYEKEERGRGNFPDRFSARQFPNYSSELNVNALLLGDSALYLCASSLVGANGGGYTFGSGTRLTVV.